One TCR beta chain is described in this entry. Its specificity is unknown. This record belongs to a study of identical twins. Template switching created a universal primer site, and the cDNA included unique molecular identifiers. TCRdb re-analysed the 5' RACE reads in MiXCR, keeping a single row per CDR3 protein. The sample consists of a few hundred thousand distinct CDR3 sequences, over 11% of them appearing once. This CDR3 comprises 13 residues. Germline V lookup: CDR1 SGHTA, CDR2 FQGNSA. V was trimmed by 5 bases and J by 5 bases, leaving 13 bases between them. Among all donors, each was a healthy Caucasian. Study conclusions and caveats: Insertion counts were lower in abundant cord blood beta clonotypes, a trend that memory repertoires did not show.

These records were also assigned to another study, of yellow fever vaccine responses in identical twins.

The sequence was obtained from a woman under 30 in good health. The J gene is TRBJ2-7, the V gene TRBV7-2, with D unresolved. The sample taken for sequencing was CD4+ T cells sorted from blood. The CDR3 coding sequence is TGTGCCAGCAGCCCCCGGCGGAGCCACGAGCAGTACTTC. Amino acid sequence: CASSPRRSHEQYF.